This T cell receptor (beta chain) is from a study of T cell repertoires in cytomegalovirus infection. Study-level information: CMV infection together with matching HLA type was indicated by public TCR beta signatures.

Of note for this clonotype: The target antigen is unknown.

From the reads, TCRdb called clonotypes with MiXCR, one entry per CDR3 protein. The table shows some 390,000 distinct CDR3 sequences, with 15% to 20% occurring only once. Points from the study as a whole: Using cumulative public TCR beta family frequency, the authors identified those who carried CMV together with the relevant HLA. What dominated the ex vivo response were HLA-C-restricted CMV-specific TCR beta clonotypes.

Sequencing was carried out using PBMCs. This clonotype was obtained from a human donor in good health (CMV status not recorded). Some clones in this sample may be carry-over from other donors' samples.

This CDR3 is CASTNRGGSDGYTF. The DNA of the CDR3 is TGCGCCAGCACGAACAGGGGAGGTTCAGATGGCTACACCTTC. This chain connects TRBV5-1 to TRBJ1-2, with 7 bases matching TRBD1. Germline V gene sequence: CDR1 SGHRS, CDR2 YFSETQ. There are 14 residues in the CDR3. V was clipped by 6 bases and J by 6 bases; unmatched bases: 11.